The sequence of this T cell receptor beta chain was determined in a study of PD-L1 blockade in urothelial cancer. The overall study: Analyses used blood from 3 weeks (second dose) and 6 weeks after treatment start. T cell content in blood samples showed a median of 141,255.

Synthetically made TCR analog templates were put into each PCR as spikes. TCRdb keeps only in-frame clones here, not all; method: immunoSEQ multiplex PCR. The data show 95,000 or so clones, over 75% seen once. From germline, CDR1 is SGHDN and CDR2 FVKESK. J was trimmed by 2 bases and V by 4 bases; bases with no gene match: 9. CDR3 length equals 16 residues. Regarding time point: pretreatment peripheral blood. A single count supports this clone. The J gene is TRBJ2-5, the V gene TRBV14; 8 bases fit TRBD2. The material sequenced was PBMCs, taken around atezolizumab (anti-PD-L1) treatment. The TCR comes from a man aged 55 to 69 with urothelial cancer. The CDR3 DNA follows: TGTGCCAGCAGCCTTGTTTTTAGCGGGAAGCAAGAGACCCAGTACTTC. Its protein product is CASSLVFSGKQETQYF.